This entry features one T cell receptor (beta chain) sequence. The clone's antigen remains unknown. Base quality data are lacking; no much larger clone is found one base away. Two rounds of multiplex PCR were used to amplify the TCR beta CDR3 region from genomic DNA. In the first PCR round, primers specific to each TRBV and TRBJ gene were used, and the primer sequences were filed in Chinese patent CN105087789A. The second PCR round used universal primers. The Roche High Pure PCR Template Preparation Kit was used to extract genomic DNA from frozen PBMCs. Libraries were sequenced paired-end with 151 bp reads on an Illumina HiSeq 3000. The authors' analysis ran thus. Raw reads lacking the multiplex PCR primer sequences were removed with CutAdapt. High-quality paired reads were merged into contigs with PEAR. MiXCR assigned TRB V, D and J gene segments to each contig by aligning to reference sequences. To remove sequencing errors, CDR3 sequences were clustered according to base quality and sequence similarity. Shannon entropy, normalized by the natural log of the productive TCR sequence number, served as the measure of diversity. To get clonality, Shannon entropy was divided by the natural log of the number of unique clonotypes, and that result was subtracted from one. Using the Youden index from ROC curves, the researchers picked the repertoire-metric cut-offs for progression-free survival, and all analyses were carried out in R 3.5.3. TCRdb passed the public sequencing reads through fastp at Q25 and MiXCR, retaining productive beta sequences. Identical CDR3 proteins give one entry, which carries the most common genes and DNA. It is TCRdb's table, rather than the study itself, that gives the V and J calls and clone size. Here the sample has about 16,000 distinct CDR3 sequences; roughly 45% occur a single time. The top ten clonotypes cover about two fifths of the sample.

This sample is part of a study of prognosis after radiotherapy for stage I lung cancer (dated by TCRdb to about 2021). The study in broad terms: Between April 2018 and 2019, about 19 stage I NSCLC patients were enrolled in Nanjing, China. Stage I lung tumors that were newly diagnosed and primary were found in some 15 patients, while about five patients had oligometastatic NSCLC after surgical resection of the primary tumor. All patients were regarded as medically inoperable, because of comorbidities in about a dozen patients and refusal of surgery in 7 or 8 patients. The cohort was made up of about a dozen men and a handful of women, with a median age of 74.5 years and an age range of roughly 53 to 95 years. On tumor histology, fewer than 15 patients had adenocarcinoma and about seven had squamous cell carcinoma. Using image-guided IMRT or VMAT, SBRT was delivered in 3 to 5 fractions at a biologically effective dose of at least 100 Gy. No patient received concurrent therapy alongside SBRT. Distant metastases were developed by four of the 19 patients after SBRT, at a median of 7 months, whereas no significant progression was observed in the other 15 patients. The study profiled peripheral blood TCR beta repertoires from stage I NSCLC patients before and after stereotactic body radiotherapy and related them to distant failure. The study took one blood sample before SBRT and one after SBRT from each of approximately 20 patients and sequenced all 38 samples. Study-wide findings and limitations: All reported P values were unadjusted for multiple comparisons. Post-SBRT Shannon entropy and its change from baseline were lower in patients who developed distant metastases; baseline Shannon entropy was not associated with metastases. Tumor specificity of expanded TCR clones was not determined. After SBRT, the number of unique TCR clones decreased (median about 9,900 before versus around 7,000 after; Wilcoxon paired P=0.011). The small cohort and short follow-up limited the study, so independent validation of the findings is needed. Differences in TRBV and TRBJ usage frequencies by metastasis status were reportedly observed in two V genes at baseline and in several V and two J genes after SBRT.

All patients had node-negative disease on CT and PET/CT, and none had a history of other malignancies or had previously received chemotherapy or radiotherapy. At each of the two time points, roughly 6 milliliters of peripheral venous blood were collected into EDTA tubes. Ficoll-Paque Plus density-gradient centrifugation was used to isolate PBMCs. Samples were stored at -80°C immediately after collection until analysis. Between the V and J ends, shortened by 3 bases and 6 bases respectively, the junction contains 15 bases. For CDR1 and CDR2, the germline V gene (reference sequence) lists GTSNPN and SVGIG. CDR3 length: 13 amino acids, cysteine to phenylalanine. The CDR3 DNA has 39 bases and is translated from base 1.

This TCR derives from a donor over 45 with non-small cell lung cancer. The sequencing here drew on PBMCs, taken before or after stereotactic body radiation therapy (not recorded which). This receptor chain uses TRBV30 and TRBJ2-7; possibly the D gene is TRBD2, per 6 matching bases. The sequence in DNA is TGTGCCTGGAGGGGTCCAAACGGGGGCGAGCAGTACTTC. Its translation reads: CAWRGPNGGEQYF.